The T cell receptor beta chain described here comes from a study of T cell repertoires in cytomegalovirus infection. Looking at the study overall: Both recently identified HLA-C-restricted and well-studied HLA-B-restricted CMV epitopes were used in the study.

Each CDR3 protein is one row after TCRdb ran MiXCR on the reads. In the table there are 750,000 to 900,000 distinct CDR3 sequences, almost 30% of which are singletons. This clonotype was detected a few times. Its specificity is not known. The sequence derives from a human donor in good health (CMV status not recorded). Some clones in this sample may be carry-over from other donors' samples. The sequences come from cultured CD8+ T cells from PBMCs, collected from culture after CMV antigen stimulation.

The CDR3 protein is CASSLTGGAEEKLFF. CDR3 DNA sequence: TGTGCCAGCAGCTTGACAGGGGGCGCAGAGGAAAAACTGTTTTTT. This chain links TRBV7-6 with TRBJ1-4; 10 positions match TRBD1. This CDR3 is 15 amino acids long. After removal of 3 bases from V and 8 bases from J, the junction contained 6 bases not matched to a gene. Germline lookup yields CDR1 SGHVS and CDR2 FNYEAQ.